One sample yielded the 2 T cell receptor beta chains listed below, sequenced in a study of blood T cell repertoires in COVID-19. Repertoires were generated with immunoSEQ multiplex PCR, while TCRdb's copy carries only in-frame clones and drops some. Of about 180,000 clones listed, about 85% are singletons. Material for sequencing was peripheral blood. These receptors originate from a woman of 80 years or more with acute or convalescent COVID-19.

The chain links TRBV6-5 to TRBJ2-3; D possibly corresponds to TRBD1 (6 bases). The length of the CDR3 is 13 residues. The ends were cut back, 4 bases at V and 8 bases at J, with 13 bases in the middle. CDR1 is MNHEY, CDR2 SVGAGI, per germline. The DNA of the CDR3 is TGTGCCAGCAGTTTCGGGGAAGGGGGTACGCAGTATTTT. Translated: CASSFGEGGTQYF.

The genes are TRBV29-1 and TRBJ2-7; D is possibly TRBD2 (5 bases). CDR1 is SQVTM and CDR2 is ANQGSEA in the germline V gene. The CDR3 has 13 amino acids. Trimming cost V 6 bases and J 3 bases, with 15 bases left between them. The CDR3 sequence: CSVTGVGNYEQYF. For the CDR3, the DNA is TGCAGCGTCACCGGCGTCGGGAACTACGAGCAGTACTTC.